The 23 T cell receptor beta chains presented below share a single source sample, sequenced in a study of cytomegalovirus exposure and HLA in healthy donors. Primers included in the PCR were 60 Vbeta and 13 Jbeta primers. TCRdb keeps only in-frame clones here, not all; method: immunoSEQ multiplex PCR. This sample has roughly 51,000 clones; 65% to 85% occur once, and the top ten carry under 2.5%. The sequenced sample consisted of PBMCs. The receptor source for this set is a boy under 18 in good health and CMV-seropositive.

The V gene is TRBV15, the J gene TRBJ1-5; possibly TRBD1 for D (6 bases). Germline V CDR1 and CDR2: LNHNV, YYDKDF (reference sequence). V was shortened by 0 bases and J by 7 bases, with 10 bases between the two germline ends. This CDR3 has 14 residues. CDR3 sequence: CATSRDGGGQPQHF. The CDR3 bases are TGTGCCACCAGCAGAGATGGGGGCGGGCAGCCCCAGCATTTT.

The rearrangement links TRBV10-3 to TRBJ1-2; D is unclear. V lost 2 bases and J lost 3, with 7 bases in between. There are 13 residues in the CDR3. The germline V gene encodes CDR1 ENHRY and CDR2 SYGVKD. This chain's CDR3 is CAISETVDYGYTF. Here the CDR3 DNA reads TGTGCCATCAGTGAGACAGTGGACTATGGCTACACCTTC.

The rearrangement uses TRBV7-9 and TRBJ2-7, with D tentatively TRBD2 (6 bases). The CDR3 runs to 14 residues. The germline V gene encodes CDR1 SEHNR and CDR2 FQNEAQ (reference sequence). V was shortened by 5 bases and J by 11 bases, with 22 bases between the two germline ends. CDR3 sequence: CASSPPGVVVEEYF. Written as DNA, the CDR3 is TGTGCCAGCAGCCCCCCGGGGGTGGTCGTTGAGGAGTACTTC.

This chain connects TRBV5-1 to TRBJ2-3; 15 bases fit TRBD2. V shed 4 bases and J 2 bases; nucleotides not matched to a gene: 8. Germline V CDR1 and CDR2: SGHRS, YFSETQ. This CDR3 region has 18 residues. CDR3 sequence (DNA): TGCGCCAGCAGCCCGGGACTAGCGGGGGGTCTGACCACAGATACGCAGTATTTT. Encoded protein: CASSPGLAGGLTTDTQYF.

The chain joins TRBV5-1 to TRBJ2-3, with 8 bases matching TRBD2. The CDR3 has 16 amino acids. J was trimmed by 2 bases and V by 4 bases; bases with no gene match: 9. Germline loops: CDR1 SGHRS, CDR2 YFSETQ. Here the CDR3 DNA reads TGCGCCAGCAGCCGTCTGACTAGCGTACCCACAGATACGCAGTATTTT. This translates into CASSRLTSVPTDTQYF.

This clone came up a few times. DNA for the CDR3: TGTGCCAGCAGCGGACCTAGAGGGTTTTGGAATGGCTACACCTTC. It is translated as CASSGPRGFWNGYTF. The gene calls are TRBV9 and TRBJ1-2; unclear D gene. V lost 3 bases and J lost 6, with 18 bases in between. Germline V gene data show CDR1 as SGDLS and CDR2 as YYNGEE. The CDR3 is 15 residues long.

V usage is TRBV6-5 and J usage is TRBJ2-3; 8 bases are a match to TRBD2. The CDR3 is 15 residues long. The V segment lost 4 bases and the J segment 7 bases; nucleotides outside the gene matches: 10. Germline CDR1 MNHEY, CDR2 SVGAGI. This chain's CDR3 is CASSWGGGRSYTQYF. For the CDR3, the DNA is TGTGCCAGCAGTTGGGGCGGGGGGCGGTCCTATACGCAGTATTTT.

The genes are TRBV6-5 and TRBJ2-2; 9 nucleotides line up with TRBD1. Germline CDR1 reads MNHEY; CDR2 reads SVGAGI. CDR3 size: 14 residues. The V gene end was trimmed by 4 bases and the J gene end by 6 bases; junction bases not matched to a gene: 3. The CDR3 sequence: CASSLTGGAGELFF. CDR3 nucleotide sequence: TGTGCCAGCAGTTTGACAGGGGGAGCCGGGGAGCTGTTTTTT.

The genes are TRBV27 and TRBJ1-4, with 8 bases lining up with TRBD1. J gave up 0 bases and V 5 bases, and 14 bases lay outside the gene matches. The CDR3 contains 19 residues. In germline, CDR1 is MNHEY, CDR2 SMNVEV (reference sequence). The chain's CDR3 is CASSGLSGGYFATNEKLFF. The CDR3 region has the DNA TGTGCCAGCAGTGGTCTGTCAGGGGGCTATTTTGCAACTAATGAAAAACTGTTTTTT. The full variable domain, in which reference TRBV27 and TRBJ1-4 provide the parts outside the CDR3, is EAQVTQNPRYLITVTGKKLTVTCSQNMNHEYMSWYRQDPGLGLRQIYYSMNVEVTDKGDVPEGYKVSRKEKRNFPLILESPSPNQTSLYFCASSGLSGGYFATNEKLFFGSGTQLSVL.

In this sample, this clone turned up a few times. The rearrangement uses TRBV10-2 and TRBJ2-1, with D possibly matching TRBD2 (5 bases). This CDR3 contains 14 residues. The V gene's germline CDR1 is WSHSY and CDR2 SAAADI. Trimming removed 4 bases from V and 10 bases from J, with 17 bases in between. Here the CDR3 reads CASSGSVDLGEQFF. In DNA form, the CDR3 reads TGCGCCAGCAGTGGGTCTGTGGACTTAGGGGAGCAGTTCTTC.

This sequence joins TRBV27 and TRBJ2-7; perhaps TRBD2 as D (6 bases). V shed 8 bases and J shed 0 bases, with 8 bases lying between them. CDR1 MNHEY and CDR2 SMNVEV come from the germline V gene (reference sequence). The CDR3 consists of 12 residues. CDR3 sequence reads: CASRRGSYEQYF. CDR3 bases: TGTGCCAGCCGGAGGGGCTCCTACGAGCAGTACTTC.

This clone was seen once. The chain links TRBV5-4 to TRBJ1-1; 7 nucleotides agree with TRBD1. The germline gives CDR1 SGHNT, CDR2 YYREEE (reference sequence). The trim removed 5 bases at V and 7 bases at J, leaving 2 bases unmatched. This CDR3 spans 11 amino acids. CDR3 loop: CASRRDSEAFF. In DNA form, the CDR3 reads TGTGCCAGCAGACGGGACAGTGAAGCTTTCTTT.

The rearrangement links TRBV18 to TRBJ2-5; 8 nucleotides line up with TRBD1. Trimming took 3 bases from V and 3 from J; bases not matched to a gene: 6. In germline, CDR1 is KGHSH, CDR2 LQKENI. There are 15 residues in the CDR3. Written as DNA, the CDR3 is TGTGCCAGCTCACCTCCAGACAGGGGAAAAGAGACCCAGTACTTC. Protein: CASSPPDRGKETQYF.

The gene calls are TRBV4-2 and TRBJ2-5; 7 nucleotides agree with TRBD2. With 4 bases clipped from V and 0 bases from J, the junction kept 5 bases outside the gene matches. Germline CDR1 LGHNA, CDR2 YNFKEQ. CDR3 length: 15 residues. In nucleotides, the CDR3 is TGTGCCAGCAGCCTTACCGGGGGGAACCAAGAGACCCAGTACTTC. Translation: CASSLTGGNQETQYF.

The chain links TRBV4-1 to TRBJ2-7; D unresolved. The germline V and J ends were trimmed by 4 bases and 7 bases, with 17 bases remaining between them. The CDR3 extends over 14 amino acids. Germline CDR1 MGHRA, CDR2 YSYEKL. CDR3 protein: CASSPSFGVREQYF. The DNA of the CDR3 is TGCGCCAGCAGCCCTTCTTTCGGTGTTCGAGAGCAGTACTTC.

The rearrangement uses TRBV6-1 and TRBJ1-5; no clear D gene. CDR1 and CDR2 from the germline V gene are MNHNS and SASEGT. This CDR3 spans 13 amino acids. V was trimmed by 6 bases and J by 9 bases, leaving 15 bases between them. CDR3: CASREKGYPPQHF. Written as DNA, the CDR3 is TGTGCCAGCAGGGAGAAAGGATATCCGCCCCAGCATTTT.

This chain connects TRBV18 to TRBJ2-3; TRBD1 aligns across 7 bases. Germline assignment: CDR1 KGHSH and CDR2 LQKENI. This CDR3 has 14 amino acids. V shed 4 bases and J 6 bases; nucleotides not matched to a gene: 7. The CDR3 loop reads CASSHTRDSDTQYF. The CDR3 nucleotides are TGTGCCAGCTCACACACCCGGGACAGCGATACGCAGTATTTT. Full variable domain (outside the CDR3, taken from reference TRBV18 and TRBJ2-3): NAGVMQNPRHLVRRRGQEARLRCSPMKGHSHVYWYRQLPEEGLKFMVYLQKENIIDESGMPKERFSAEFPKEGPSILRIQQVVRGDSAAYFCASSHTRDSDTQYFGPGTRLTVL.

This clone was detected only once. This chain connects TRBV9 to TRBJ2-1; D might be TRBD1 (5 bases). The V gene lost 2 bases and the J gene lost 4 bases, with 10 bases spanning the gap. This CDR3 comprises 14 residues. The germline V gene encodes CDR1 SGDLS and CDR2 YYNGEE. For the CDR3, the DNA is TGTGCCAGCAGCGTGGGGCAGGTTTACAATGAGCAGTTCTTC. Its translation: CASSVGQVYNEQFF.

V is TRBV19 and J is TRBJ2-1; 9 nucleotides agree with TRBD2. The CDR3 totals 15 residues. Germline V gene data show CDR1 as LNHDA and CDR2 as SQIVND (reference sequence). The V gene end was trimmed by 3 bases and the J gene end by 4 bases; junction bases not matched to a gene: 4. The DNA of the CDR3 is TGTGCCAGTAGTATGTATAGCGGGGGATACAATGAGCAGTTCTTC. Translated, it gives CASSMYSGGYNEQFF. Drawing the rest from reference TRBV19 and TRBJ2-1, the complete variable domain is DGGITQSPKYLFRKEGQNVTLSCEQNLNHDAMYWYRQDPGQGLRLIYYSQIVNDFQKGDIAEGYSVSREKKESFPLTVTSAQKNPTAFYLCASSMYSGGYNEQFFGPGTRLTVL.

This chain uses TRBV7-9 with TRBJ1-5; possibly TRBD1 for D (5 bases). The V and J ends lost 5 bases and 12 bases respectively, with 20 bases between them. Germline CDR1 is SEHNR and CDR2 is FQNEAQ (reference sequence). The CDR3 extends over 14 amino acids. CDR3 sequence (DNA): TGTGCCAGCAGCCTCGGACAAGACGGTACCGACCAGCATTTT. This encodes CASSLGQDGTDQHF.

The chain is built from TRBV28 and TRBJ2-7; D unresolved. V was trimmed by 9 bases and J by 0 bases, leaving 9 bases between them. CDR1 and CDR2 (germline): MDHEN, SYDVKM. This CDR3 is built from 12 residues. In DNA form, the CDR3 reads TGTGCCAGTGTAGCCTTCTCCTACGAGCAGTACTTC. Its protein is CASVAFSYEQYF. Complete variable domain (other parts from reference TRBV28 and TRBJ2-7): DVKVTQSSRYLVKRTGEKVFLECVQDMDHENMFWYRQDPGLGLRLIYFSYDVKMKEKGDIPEGYSVSREKKERFSLILESASTNQTSMYLCASVAFSYEQYFGPGTRLTVT.

The CDR3 sequence is CAIPRGAGELFF. Here the CDR3 DNA reads TGTGCCATACCACGGGGGGCCGGGGAGCTGTTTTTT. The chain recombines TRBV7-9 with TRBJ2-2; 7 bases line up with TRBD2. Looked up from germline, CDR1 is SEHNR and CDR2 is FQNEAQ (reference sequence). This CDR3 has 12 amino acids. Trimming at V came to 10 bases and at J to 6 bases, leaving 5 bases not matched to a gene. Full variable domain (outside the CDR3, taken from reference TRBV7-9 and TRBJ2-2): DTGVSQNPRHKITKRGQNVTFRCDPISEHNRLYWYRQTLGQGPEFLTYFQNEAQLEKSRLLSDRFSAERPKGSFSTLEIQRTEQGDSAMYLCAIPRGAGELFFGEGSRLTVL.

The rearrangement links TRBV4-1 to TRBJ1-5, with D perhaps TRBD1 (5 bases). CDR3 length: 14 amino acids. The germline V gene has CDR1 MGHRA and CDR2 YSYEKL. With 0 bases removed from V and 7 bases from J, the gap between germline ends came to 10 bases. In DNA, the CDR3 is TGCGCCAGCAGCCAAGATCCGGGACTCCAGCCCCAGCATTTT. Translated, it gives CASSQDPGLQPQHF.